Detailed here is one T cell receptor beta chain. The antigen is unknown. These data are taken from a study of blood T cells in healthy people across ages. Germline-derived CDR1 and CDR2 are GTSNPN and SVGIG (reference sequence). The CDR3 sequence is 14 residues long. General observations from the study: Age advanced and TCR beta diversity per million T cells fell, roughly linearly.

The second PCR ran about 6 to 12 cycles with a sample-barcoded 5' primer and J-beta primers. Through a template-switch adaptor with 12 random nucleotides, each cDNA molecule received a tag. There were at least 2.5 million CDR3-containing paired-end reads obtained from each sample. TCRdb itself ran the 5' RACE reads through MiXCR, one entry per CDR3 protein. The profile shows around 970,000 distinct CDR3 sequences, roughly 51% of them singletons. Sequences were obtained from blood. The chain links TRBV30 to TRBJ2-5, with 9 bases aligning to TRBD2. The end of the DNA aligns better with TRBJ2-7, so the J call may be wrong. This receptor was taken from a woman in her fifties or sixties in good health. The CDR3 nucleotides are TGTGCCTGGAGTGTCAGCGGGAGGCTCTACGAGCAGTACTTC. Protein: CAWSVSGRLYEQYF.